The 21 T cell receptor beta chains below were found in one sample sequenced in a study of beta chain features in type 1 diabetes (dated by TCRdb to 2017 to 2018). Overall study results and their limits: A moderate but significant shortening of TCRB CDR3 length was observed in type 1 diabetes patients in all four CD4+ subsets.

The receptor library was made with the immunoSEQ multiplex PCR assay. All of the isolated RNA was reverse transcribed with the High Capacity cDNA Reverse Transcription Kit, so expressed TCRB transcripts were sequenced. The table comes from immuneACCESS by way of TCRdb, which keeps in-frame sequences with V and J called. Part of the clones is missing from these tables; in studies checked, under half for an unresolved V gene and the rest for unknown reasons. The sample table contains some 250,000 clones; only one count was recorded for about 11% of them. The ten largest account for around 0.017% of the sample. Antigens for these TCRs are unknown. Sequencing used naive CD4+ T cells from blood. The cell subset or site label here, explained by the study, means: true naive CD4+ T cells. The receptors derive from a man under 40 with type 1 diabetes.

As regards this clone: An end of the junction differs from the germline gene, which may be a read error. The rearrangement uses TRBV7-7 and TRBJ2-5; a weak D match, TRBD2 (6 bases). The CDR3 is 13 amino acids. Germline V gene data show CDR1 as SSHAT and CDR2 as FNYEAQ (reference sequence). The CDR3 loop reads CASTRGAQETQYF. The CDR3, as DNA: TGTGCTAGCACTCGCGGGGCACAAGAGACCCAGTACTTC.

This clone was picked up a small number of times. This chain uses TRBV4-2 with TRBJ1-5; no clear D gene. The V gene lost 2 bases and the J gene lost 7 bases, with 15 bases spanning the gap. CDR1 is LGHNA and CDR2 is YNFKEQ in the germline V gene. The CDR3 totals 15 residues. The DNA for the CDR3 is TGTGCCAGCAGCCAAAGGGAGGGTATGAGGCAGCCCCAGCATTTT. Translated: CASSQREGMRQPQHF.

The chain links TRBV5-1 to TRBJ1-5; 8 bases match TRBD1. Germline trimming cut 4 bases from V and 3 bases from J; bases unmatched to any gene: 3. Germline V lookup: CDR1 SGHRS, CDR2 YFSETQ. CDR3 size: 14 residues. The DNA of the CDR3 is TGCGCCAGCAGCCCCCAGGGGGCCAATCAGCCCCAGCATTTT. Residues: CASSPQGANQPQHF.

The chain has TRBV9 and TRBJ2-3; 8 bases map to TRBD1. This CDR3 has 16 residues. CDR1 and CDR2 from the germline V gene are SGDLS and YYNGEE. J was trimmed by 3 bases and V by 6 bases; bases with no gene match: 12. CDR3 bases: TGTGCCAGCACCCCACAACCCGGGACAGGAACAGATACGCAGTATTTT. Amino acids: CASTPQPGTGTDTQYF. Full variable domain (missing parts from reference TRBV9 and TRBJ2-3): DSGVTQTPKHLITATGQRVTLRCSPRSGDLSVYWYQQSLDQGLQFLIQYYNGEERAKGNILERFSAQQFPDLHSELNLSSLELGDSALYFCASTPQPGTGTDTQYFGPGTRLTVL.

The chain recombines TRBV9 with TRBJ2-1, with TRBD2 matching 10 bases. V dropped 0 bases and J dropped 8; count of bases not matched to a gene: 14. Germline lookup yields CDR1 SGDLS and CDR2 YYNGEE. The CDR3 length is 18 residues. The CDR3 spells CASSVGAGGHLGLDEQFF. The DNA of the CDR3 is TGTGCCAGCAGCGTAGGAGCGGGGGGGCATCTTGGACTGGATGAGCAGTTCTTC. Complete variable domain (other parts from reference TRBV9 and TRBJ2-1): DSGVTQTPKHLITATGQRVTLRCSPRSGDLSVYWYQQSLDQGLQFLIQYYNGEERAKGNILERFSAQQFPDLHSELNLSSLELGDSALYFCASSVGAGGHLGLDEQFFGPGTRLTVL.

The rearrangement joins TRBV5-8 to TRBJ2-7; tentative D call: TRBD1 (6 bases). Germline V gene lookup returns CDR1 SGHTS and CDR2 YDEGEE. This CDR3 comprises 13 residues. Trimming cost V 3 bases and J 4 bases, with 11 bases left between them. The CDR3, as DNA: TGTGCCAGCAGCTACAGGGTTGGGTACGAGCAGTACTTC. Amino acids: CASSYRVGYEQYF.

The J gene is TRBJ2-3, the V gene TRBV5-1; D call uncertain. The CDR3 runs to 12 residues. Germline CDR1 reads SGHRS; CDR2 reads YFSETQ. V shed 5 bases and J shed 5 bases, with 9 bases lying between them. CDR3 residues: CASRYGEDTQYF. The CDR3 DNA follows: TGCGCCAGCAGGTACGGAGAAGATACGCAGTATTTT.

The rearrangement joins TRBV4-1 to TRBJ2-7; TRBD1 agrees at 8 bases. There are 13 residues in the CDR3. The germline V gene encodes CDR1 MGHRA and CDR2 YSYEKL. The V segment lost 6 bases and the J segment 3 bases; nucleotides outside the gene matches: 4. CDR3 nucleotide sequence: TGCGCCAGCAGTACGACAGGGGACTACGAGCAGTACTTC. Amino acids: CASSTTGDYEQYF.

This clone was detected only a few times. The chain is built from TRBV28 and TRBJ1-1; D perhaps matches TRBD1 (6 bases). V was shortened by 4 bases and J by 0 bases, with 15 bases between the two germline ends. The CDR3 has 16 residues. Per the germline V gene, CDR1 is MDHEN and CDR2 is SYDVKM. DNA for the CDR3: TGTGCCAGCAGTTCACCGGGACATTCGGTGAACACTGAAGCTTTCTTT. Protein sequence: CASSSPGHSVNTEAFF.

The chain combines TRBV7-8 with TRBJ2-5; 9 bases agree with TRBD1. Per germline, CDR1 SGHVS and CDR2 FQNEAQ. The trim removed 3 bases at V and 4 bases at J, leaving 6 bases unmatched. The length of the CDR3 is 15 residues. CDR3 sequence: CASSFHRGPRETQYF. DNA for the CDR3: TGTGCCAGCAGCTTTCACAGGGGGCCAAGAGAGACCCAGTACTTC.

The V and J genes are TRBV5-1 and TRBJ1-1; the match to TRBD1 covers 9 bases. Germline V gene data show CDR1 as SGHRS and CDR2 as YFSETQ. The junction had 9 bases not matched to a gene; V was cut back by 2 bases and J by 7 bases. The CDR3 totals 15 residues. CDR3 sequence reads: CASSFDGTGFGEAFF. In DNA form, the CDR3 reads TGCGCCAGCAGCTTTGATGGGACAGGGTTTGGTGAAGCTTTCTTT.

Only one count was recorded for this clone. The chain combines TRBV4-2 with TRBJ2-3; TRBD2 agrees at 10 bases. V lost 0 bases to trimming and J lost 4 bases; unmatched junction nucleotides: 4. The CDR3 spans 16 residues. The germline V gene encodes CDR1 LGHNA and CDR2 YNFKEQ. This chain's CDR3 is CASSQDPSGGSDTQYF. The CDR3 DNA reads TGTGCCAGCAGCCAAGACCCTAGCGGGGGATCAGATACGCAGTATTTT.

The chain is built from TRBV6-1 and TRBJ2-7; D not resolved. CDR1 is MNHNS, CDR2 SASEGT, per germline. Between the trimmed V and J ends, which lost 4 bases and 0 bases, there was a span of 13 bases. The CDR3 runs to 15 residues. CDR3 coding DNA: TGTGCCAGCAGTGCTATGACTTCGAGCTCCTACGAGCAGTACTTC. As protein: CASSAMTSSSYEQYF.

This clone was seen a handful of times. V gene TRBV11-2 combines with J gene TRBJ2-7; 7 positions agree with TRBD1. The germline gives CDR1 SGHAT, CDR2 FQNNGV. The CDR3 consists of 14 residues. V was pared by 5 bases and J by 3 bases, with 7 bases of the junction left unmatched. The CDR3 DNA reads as TGTGCCAGCAGCACTCTTCGGACAGGCTACGAGCAGTACTTC. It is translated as CASSTLRTGYEQYF. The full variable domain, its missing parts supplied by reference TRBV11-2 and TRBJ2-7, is EAGVAQSPRYKIIEKRQSVAFWCNPISGHATLYWYQQILGQGPKLLIQFQNNGVVDDSQLPKDRFSAERLKGVDSTLKIQPAKLEDSAVYLCASSTLRTGYEQYFGPGTRLTVT.

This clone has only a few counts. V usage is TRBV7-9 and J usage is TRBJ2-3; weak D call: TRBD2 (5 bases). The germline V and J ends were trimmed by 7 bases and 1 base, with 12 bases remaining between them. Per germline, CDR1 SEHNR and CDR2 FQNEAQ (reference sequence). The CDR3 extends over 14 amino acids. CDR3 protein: CASNSGTRTDTQYF. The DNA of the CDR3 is TGTGCCAGCAACTCGGGAACACGCACAGATACGCAGTATTTT.

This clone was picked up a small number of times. This CDR3 reads CASSSGGTGANVLTF. In DNA form, the CDR3 reads TGTGCCAGCAGTAGCGGGGGGACTGGGGCCAACGTCCTGACTTTC. The V gene is TRBV2, the J gene TRBJ2-6; 9 positions agree with TRBD2. With 5 bases clipped from V and 2 bases from J, the junction kept 1 base outside the gene matches. The CDR3 totals 15 residues. Germline V lookup: CDR1 SNHLY, CDR2 FYNNEI.

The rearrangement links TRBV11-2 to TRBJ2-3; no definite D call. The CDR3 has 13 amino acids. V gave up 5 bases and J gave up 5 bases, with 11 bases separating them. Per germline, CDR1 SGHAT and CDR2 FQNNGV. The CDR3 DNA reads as TGTGCCAGCAGCCGCCTTAGAGGAGATACGCAGTATTTT. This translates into CASSRLRGDTQYF.

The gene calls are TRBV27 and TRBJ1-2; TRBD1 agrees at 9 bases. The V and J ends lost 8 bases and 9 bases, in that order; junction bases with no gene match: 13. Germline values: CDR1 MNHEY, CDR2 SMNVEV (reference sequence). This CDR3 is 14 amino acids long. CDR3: CASATGGSSMSYTF. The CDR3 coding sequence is TGTGCCAGCGCGACAGGGGGATCTTCGATGAGCTACACCTTC.

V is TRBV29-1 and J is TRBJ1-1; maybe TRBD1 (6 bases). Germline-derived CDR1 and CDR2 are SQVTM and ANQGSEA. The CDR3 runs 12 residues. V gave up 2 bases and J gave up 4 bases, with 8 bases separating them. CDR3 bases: TGCAGCGTTGAACAGGGGTCCACTGAAGCTTTCTTT. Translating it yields CSVEQGSTEAFF.

The CDR3 sequence: CASRSNRGYEKLFF. As DNA, the CDR3 is TGTGCCAGCCGATCCAACAGGGGCTATGAAAAACTGTTTTTT. The gene calls are TRBV28 and TRBJ1-4; 7 bases match TRBD1. The CDR3 is made up of 14 amino acids. Germline V gives CDR1 MDHEN, CDR2 SYDVKM. Trimming at V came to 8 bases and at J to 6 bases, leaving 9 bases not matched to a gene.

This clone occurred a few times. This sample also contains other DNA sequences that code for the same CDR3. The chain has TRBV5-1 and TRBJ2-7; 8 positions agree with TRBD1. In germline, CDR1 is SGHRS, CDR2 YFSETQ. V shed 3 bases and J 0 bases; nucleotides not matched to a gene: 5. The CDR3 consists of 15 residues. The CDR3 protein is CASSSQGASSYEQYF. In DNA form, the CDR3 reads TGCGCCAGCAGCTCTCAGGGGGCGAGCTCCTACGAGCAGTACTTC.